Listed below are T cell receptor beta chains from one sample, sequenced in a study of human T cells and chemical hapten exposure. TCRdb ran MiXCR on the RACE reads and lists one entry per CDR3 protein. The data contain 180,000 or so distinct CDR3 sequences, roughly 15% of them singletons. The sample consisted of whole blood, taken in connection with sensitization to the hapten diphenylcyclopropenone (DPC). Receptor source: a woman in her 30s with alopecia areata. Some clones in this sample may be carry-over from other donors' samples. CDR3s include the opening cysteine and the closing phenylalanine or tryptophan. Each record gives: clone size, J gene, V gene, D gene, CDR3 DNA, CDR3 protein. The D gene is left open where the match is weak. Some rows mark clone size as missing; the rest say once, few, many or name a class of expanded clone.

many TRBJ2-5 TRBV5-1 NA TGCGCCAGCAGGACGGGGCCTAGCGATGAGACCCAGTACTTC CASRTGPSDETQYF
few TRBJ2-3 TRBV12-3/TRBV12-4 NA TGTGCCAGCAGTGGAGGGGGAGCTACGCAGTATTTT CASSGGGATQYF
few TRBJ2-1 TRBV5-4 TRBD2 TGTGCCAGCAGCTTGGCTGGGACTAGCTTGCATGAGCAGTTCTTC CASSLAGTSLHEQFF
few TRBJ2-1 TRBV7-9 TRBD2 TGTGCCAGCAGCTGGGGGGGACTAGCGGAAAACAATGAGCAGTTCTTC CASSWGGLAENNEQFF
many TRBJ2-2 TRBV7-2 NA TGTGCCAGCAGCTTAGAACTAGCCGGGCTGACCGGGGAGCTGTTTTTT CASSLELAGLTGELFF
many TRBJ1-2 TRBV6-6 NA TGTGCCAGCACCGCAGGGGTGGATGGCTACACCTTC CASTAGVDGYTF
NA TRBJ1-5 TRBV12-3/TRBV12-4 NA TGTGCCAGCAGTTTGTGGCAGGGTGAGGATCAGCCCCAGCATTTT CASSLWQGEDQPQHF
few TRBJ2-3 TRBV20-1 NA TGCAGTGCTAGAGCTGATCCCACAGATACGCAGTATTTT CSARADPTDTQYF
many TRBJ1-3 TRBV6-2/TRBV6-3 NA TGTGCCAGCAGCGGCTCTGGAAACACCATATATTTT CASSGSGNTIYF
few TRBJ2-2 TRBV6-5 NA TGTGCCAGCAGTTACTTCGACAGTAACACCGGGGAGCTGTTTTTT CASSYFDSNTGELFF
NA TRBJ1-5 TRBV19 NA TGTGCCAGTAGTAAGGGGCAGGGCAATCAGCCCCAGCATTTT CASSKGQGNQPQHF
NA TRBJ2-7 TRBV5-1 TRBD2 TGCGCCAGCAGCTTGATTCCGGGAGGGGACGAGCAGTACTTC CASSLIPGGDEQYF
many TRBJ2-7 TRBV6-2/TRBV6-3 NA TGTGCCAGCAGTGAAACAGGGCCCTACGAGCAGTACTTC CASSETGPYEQYF
few TRBJ2-3 TRBV11-2 NA TGTGCCAGCAGCTTAGTGACCTCCCGGGGGCAGTATTTT CASSLVTSRGQYF
NA TRBJ2-7 TRBV7-6 NA TGTGCCAGCAGCTTAGATAATGGGTTACGCGAGCAGTACTTC CASSLDNGLREQYF
few TRBJ1-1 TRBV9 NA TGTGCCAGCAGCGTAGCACAGGGAGCTTTCTTT CASSVAQGAFF
many TRBJ2-2 TRBV7-8 TRBD1 TGTGCCAGCAGCGAAGGACAGGGGTACACCGGGGAGCTGTTTTTT CASSEGQGYTGELFF
many TRBJ1-1 TRBV28 NA TGTGCCAGCACCCCGACGGGACTTTTGAACACTGAAGCTTTCTTT CASTPTGLLNTEAFF
NA TRBJ1-1 TRBV29-1 NA TGCAGCGCCGGACACATGAACACTGAAGCTTTCTTT CSAGHMNTEAFF
few TRBJ2-7 TRBV29-1 TRBD2 TGCAGCGTTGCATTGCACATGAGCGGGAGGGTTTACGAGCAGTACTTC CSVALHMSGRVYEQYF
few TRBJ2-2 TRBV15 NA TGTGCCACCAGCAGAGATCTGACCACCGGGGAGCTGTTTTTT CATSRDLTTGELFF
NA TRBJ1-1 TRBV6-1 TRBD1 TGTGCCAGCAGTGGACAGGGTCCCCTGAACACTGAAGCTTTCTTT CASSGQGPLNTEAFF
NA TRBJ2-1 TRBV5-1 NA TGCGCCAGCAGCTTGGGAGCAGGGGTGGACAATGAGCAGTTCTTC CASSLGAGVDNEQFF
few TRBJ2-3 TRBV5-1 NA TGCGCCAGCAGCGTTCACTTACGAGATACGCAGTATTTT CASSVHLRDTQYF
NA TRBJ2-4 TRBV29-1 NA TGCAGCGTTGGTCTTCTAGCCAAAAACATTCAGTACTTC CSVGLLAKNIQYF
NA TRBJ2-1 TRBV7-9 TRBD2 TGTGCCAGCGGCAATTGGAGCGGGAGGGCCAGACTCTTC CASGNWSGRARLF
NA TRBJ2-1 TRBV27 NA TGTGCCAGCAGTTTTCATCTAGCGTTGAGCTCCTACAATGAGCAGTTCTTC CASSFHLALSSYNEQFF
NA TRBJ2-7 TRBV5-1 TRBD1 TGCGCCAGCCAGAAAGACGGGACAGGGTGGAAGGACGAGCAGTACTTC CASQKDGTGWKDEQYF
few TRBJ2-1 TRBV7-9 NA TGTGCCAGCAGCTCGCGGAGCTCCTACAATGAGCAGTTCTTC CASSSRSSYNEQFF
few TRBJ2-4 TRBV6-6 NA TGTGCCGGGTTTAAGGGGTTAGCCAAAAACATTCAGTACTTC CAGFKGLAKNIQYF
few TRBJ2-7 TRBV28 TRBD1 TGTGCCAGCAGCTGGACAGGGGGCTCCTACGAGCAGTACTTC CASSWTGGSYEQYF
NA TRBJ2-7 TRBV20-1 NA TGCAGTGCGTCCAGGACCACCTACGAGCAGTACTTC CSASRTTYEQYF
NA TRBJ2-3 TRBV29-1 NA TGCAGCGGCGGGACCACAGATACGCAGTATTTT CSGGTTDTQYF
NA TRBJ1-3 TRBV12-3/TRBV12-4 NA TGTGCCAGCAGAAAAACCGGTGGAGGAAACACCATATATTTT CASRKTGGGNTIYF
few TRBJ2-7 TRBV5-1 NA TGCGCCAGCAGCATGGCAGGGACCTACGAGCAGTACTTC CASSMAGTYEQYF
NA TRBJ2-1 TRBV12-3/TRBV12-4 TRBD2 TGTGCCAGCAGTCTTTCGGCAGGATCGAGCGGGAGCGAGTATGAGCAGTTCTTC CASSLSAGSSGSEYEQFF
NA TRBJ1-6 TRBV11-3 NA TGTGCCAGCAGCTTAGAGCCGGGAAGACCCCTCCACTTT CASSLEPGRPLHF
few TRBJ1-5 TRBV12-3/TRBV12-4 NA TGTGCCAGCAGTCAGGGTAGTGGGGTCCGGCCCCAGCATTTT CASSQGSGVRPQHF
NA TRBJ2-5 TRBV4-2 TRBD2 TGTGCCAGCAGCCGAGCTCTAGCGGAACAAGAGACCCAGTACTTC CASSRALAEQETQYF
many TRBJ1-2 TRBV12-3/TRBV12-4 NA TGTGCCAGCAGTTGGTCAGGGGACTATGGCTACACCTTC CASSWSGDYGYTF
NA TRBJ2-1 TRBV29-1 NA TGCAGCGTTAAGGAGGGTATGACCATCAATGAGCAGTTCTTC CSVKEGMTINEQFF
NA TRBJ2-5 TRBV18 NA TGTGCCAGCTCACCACCCGGTGGACGAGAGACCCAGTACTTC CASSPPGGRETQYF
NA TRBJ1-4 TRBV5-6 NA TGTGCCAGCAGCCCCACCGACGTCAGGGGCGGTGAAAAACTGTTTTTT CASSPTDVRGGEKLFF
few TRBJ1-1 TRBV4-3 NA TGCGCCAGCAGCCCAGATTATTCGGGACTTCTGAACACTGAAGCTTTCTTT CASSPDYSGLLNTEAFF